This T cell receptor (beta chain) was sequenced in a study of patients and donors after allogeneic stem cell transplantation. V shed 3 bases and J 5 bases; nucleotides not matched to a gene: 5. This CDR3 has 14 residues. The germline gives CDR1 DFQATT, CDR2 SNEGSKA (reference sequence). Each CDR3 protein is one row after TCRdb ran MiXCR on the RT-PCR reads. This table has about a million distinct CDR3 sequences, roughly 17% appearing once. The origin of this receptor is a human donor who was either an allogeneic HSCT recipient or a stem cell or donor lymphocyte infusion donor (not recorded which). It is not recorded whose cells these are; they may come from a transplant donor. What was sequenced was blood, either unsorted or a sorted T cell fraction (not recorded which). This sequence joins TRBV20-1 and TRBJ2-5, with 11 bases fitting TRBD2. Here the CDR3 DNA reads TGCAGTGCTAGCGTAGCGGGAGGGCCGGAGACCCAGTACTTC. Amino acids: CSASVAGGPETQYF.